Following are 14 T cell receptor beta chains from one sample sequenced in a study of regulatory T cells in long-lasting Graves disease. Through Arm-PCR of CDR3 regions and iRepertoire HTBI primers, TCR beta libraries were built. One entry per CDR3 protein, called by TCRdb with MiXCR from the multiplex PCR reads. The table lists approximately 350,000 distinct CDR3 sequences, 10% to 15% of them singletons, with about 20% in the top ten. Documented time point: newly diagnosed GD, antithyroid drugs for less than 3 months. RNA extracted from PBMCs served as the sequencing template. These records were also assigned to another study, of T cells in Graves' hyperthyroidism and ophthalmopathy.

The material sequenced was peripheral blood mononuclear cells (PBMCs), taken at new diagnosis, from a patient treated with antithyroid drugs. The receptors derive from a woman younger than 35 with Graves disease.

At least ten counts were recorded for this clonotype. The rearrangement uses TRBV2 and TRBJ1-6, with a weak D call TRBD1 (5 bases). Per germline, CDR1 SNHLY and CDR2 FYNNEI. Between the trimmed V and J ends, which lost 9 bases and 0 bases, there was a span of 9 bases. The CDR3 sequence is 14 residues long. In DNA, the CDR3 is TGTGCCAGTTACAGGAGCTCCTATAATTCACCCCTCCACTTT. It yields the protein CASYRSSYNSPLHF.

This clonotype has a count of ten or more. The chain carries TRBV5-1 and TRBJ2-1, with D unclear. This CDR3 comprises 11 residues. With 2 bases removed from V and 11 bases from J, the gap between germline ends came to 8 bases. CDR1 and CDR2 (germline): SGHRS, YFSETQ. The CDR3 loop reads CASSFLQQQFF. The CDR3 DNA reads TGCGCCAGCAGCTTCCTCCAACAGCAGTTCTTC.

This clonotype was seen repeatedly, ten times or more. The chain has TRBV19 and TRBJ1-5, with D perhaps TRBD1 (5 bases). Germline-derived CDR1 and CDR2 are LNHDA and SQIVND (reference sequence). Deletions cut 3 bases from V and 6 bases from J, with 9 bases between. The CDR3 spans 13 residues. The CDR3 coding sequence is TGTGCCAGTAGTATGTCCGGGGGTCAGCCCCAGCATTTT. Encoded protein: CASSMSGGQPQHF.

This clonotype has ten or more counts. The chain recombines TRBV10-3 with TRBJ1-2, with D uncertain. Germline-derived CDR1 and CDR2 are ENHRY and SYGVKD. The CDR3 length is 17 residues. V was trimmed by 0 bases and J by 2 bases, leaving 16 bases between them. CDR3 amino acids: CAISESLLGQPNYGYTF. CDR3 bases: TGTGCCATCAGTGAGTCTCTCCTCGGGCAACCCAACTATGGCTACACCTTC.

DNA of the CDR3: TGCGCCAGCAGCCAAGATGTGGGGCTAGCGGGGATTGAGCAGTTCTTC. This translates into CASSQDVGLAGIEQFF. The rearrangement uses TRBV4-3 and TRBJ2-1, with 9 bases aligning to TRBD2. With V trimmed by 0 bases and J by 9 bases, 9 bases remained unmatched. Germline-derived CDR1 and CDR2 are LGHNA and YSLEER. CDR3 size: 16 residues.

This clonotype appeared a few times. The chain links TRBV28 to TRBJ1-1; 7 nucleotides match TRBD1. CDR3 length: 19 amino acids. The germline V gene has CDR1 MDHEN and CDR2 SYDVKM. With V trimmed by 6 bases and J by 1 base, 20 bases remained unmatched. The CDR3 region is CASSQDQMQTGAPNTEAFF. The CDR3 DNA reads as TGTGCCAGCAGCCAAGATCAAATGCAAACAGGGGCGCCGAACACTGAAGCTTTCTTT.

V usage is TRBV4-3 and J usage is TRBJ2-2; D possibly uses TRBD1 or TRBD2 (5 bases each). Between the trimmed V and J ends, which lost 3 bases and 5 bases, there was a span of 13 bases. The germline V gene encodes CDR1 LGHNA and CDR2 YSLEER. The CDR3 spans 15 residues. CDR3 protein: CASSHQTGRTGELFF. Written as DNA, the CDR3 is TGCGCCAGCAGCCACCAGACGGGACGTACCGGGGAGCTGTTTTTT.

The rearrangement links TRBV29-1 to TRBJ1-2; 7 bases are shared with TRBD1. Germline CDR1 and CDR2: SQVTM and ANQGSEA. V lost 4 bases to trimming and J lost 3 bases; unmatched junction nucleotides: 8. The length of the CDR3 is 14 residues. For the CDR3, the DNA is TGCAGCGTTGGCTTTAGGGGGCGCGACTATGGCTACACCTTC. As protein: CSVGFRGRDYGYTF. The full variable domain, rest sourced from reference TRBV29-1 and TRBJ1-2, is SAVISQKPSRDICQRGTSLTIQCQVDSQVTMMFWYRQQPGQSLTLIATANQGSEATYESGFVIDKFPISRPNLTFSTLTVSNMSPEDSSIYLCSVGFRGRDYGYTFGSGTRLTVV.

There are many counts of this clonotype. The V call is TRBV29-1, the J call TRBJ1-1; D unclear. This CDR3 spans 10 amino acids. Germline V CDR1 and CDR2: SQVTM, ANQGSEA. V lost 3 bases to trimming and J lost 7 bases, with 6 bases between them. The CDR3: CSVDDGEAFF. CDR3 in DNA: TGCAGCGTTGATGACGGTGAAGCTTTCTTT.

This clonotype was counted many times. The chain couples TRBV29-1 to TRBJ2-7; perhaps TRBD2 as D (6 bases). CDR1 SQVTM and CDR2 ANQGSEA come from the germline V gene. There are 13 residues in the CDR3. Between the trimmed V and J ends, which lost 6 bases and 3 bases, there was a span of 15 bases. CDR3 loop: CSVASAGLYEQYF. The CDR3 region has the DNA TGCAGCGTAGCCTCTGCGGGACTCTACGAGCAGTACTTC.

DNA for the CDR3: TGTGCCAGCAACCCCGGTGGCTACGAGCAGTACTTC. It specifies CASNPGGYEQYF. The chain uses TRBV6-2 or TRBV6-3 and TRBJ2-7; D is ambiguous. V lost 7 bases, J lost 3 bases, and 10 bases lay in between. The CDR3 totals 12 residues. Germline V gene sequence: CDR1 MNHEY, CDR2 SVGEGT.

The rearrangement links TRBV4-3 to TRBJ1-2; 8 bases map to TRBD1. Germline V gene data show CDR1 as LGHNA and CDR2 as YSLEER. V was pared by 1 base and J by 1 base, with 8 bases of the junction left unmatched. The CDR3 is 17 residues long. The CDR3 sequence: CASSQGRQGWINYGYTF. CDR3 nucleotides: TGCGCCAGCAGCCAAGGGCGACAGGGGTGGATTAACTATGGCTACACCTTC.

The table lists this clonotype with many counts. V usage is TRBV6-5 and J usage is TRBJ1-1; D is unclear. V was shortened by 2 bases and J by 7 bases, with 17 bases between the two germline ends. The germline V gene encodes CDR1 MNHEY and CDR2 SVGAGI. The CDR3 sequence is 15 residues long. The CDR3 region has the DNA TGTGCCAGCAGTTACCTATTACGGGGAGTTGGTGAAGCTTTCTTT. Its translation: CASSYLLRGVGEAFF.

The sample holds many counts of this clonotype. V usage is TRBV28 and J usage is TRBJ2-7; a possible D gene is TRBD1 (6 bases). Germline V gene sequence: CDR1 MDHEN, CDR2 SYDVKM. This CDR3 is 15 amino acids long. V shed 6 bases and J shed 7 bases, with 22 bases lying between them. The CDR3 protein is CASRDTTGLDEEQYF. The CDR3 region has the DNA TGTGCCAGCAGGGATACAACAGGGTTAGATGAGGAGCAGTACTTC.